This TCR beta chain was profiled in a study of T cell repertoires in cytomegalovirus infection. In the study overall: Carrying CMV and the relevant HLA type showed in public TCR beta signatures.

As to this clonotype: Its antigen is currently unknown.

The CDR3 has 14 residues. The ends lost 4 bases at V and 6 bases at J; junction bases unmatched: 7. MiXCR, applied by TCRdb to the reads, yields one record per CDR3 protein. Among a few hundred thousand distinct CDR3 sequences, about 40% were seen once, and the ten largest hold around 48%. The sequencing used cultured PBMCs, collected from culture after CMV antigen stimulation. The rearrangement joins TRBV12-3 or TRBV12-4 to TRBJ2-7; 9 nucleotides align to TRBD1. The clonotype originates from a human donor in good health (CMV status not recorded). Some clones in this sample may be carry-over from other donors' samples. The CDR3 loop reads CASSYQGTGSEQYF. The CDR3 DNA is TGTGCCAGCAGTTACCAGGGGACAGGGAGCGAGCAGTACTTC.